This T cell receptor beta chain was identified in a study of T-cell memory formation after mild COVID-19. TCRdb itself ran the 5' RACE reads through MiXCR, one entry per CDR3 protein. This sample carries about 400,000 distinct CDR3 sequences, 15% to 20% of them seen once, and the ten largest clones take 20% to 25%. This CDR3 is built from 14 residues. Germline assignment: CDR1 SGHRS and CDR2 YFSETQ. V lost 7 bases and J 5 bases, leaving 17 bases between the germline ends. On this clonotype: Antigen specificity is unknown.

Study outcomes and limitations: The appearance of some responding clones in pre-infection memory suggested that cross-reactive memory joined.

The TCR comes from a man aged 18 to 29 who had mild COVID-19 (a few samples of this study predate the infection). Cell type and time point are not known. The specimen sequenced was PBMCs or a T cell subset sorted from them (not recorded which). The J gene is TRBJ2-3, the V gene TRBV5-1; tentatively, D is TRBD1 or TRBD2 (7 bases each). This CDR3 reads CASGQGGMIDTQYF. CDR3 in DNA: TGCGCCAGCGGCCAGGGGGGGATGATAGATACGCAGTATTTT.